This is a list of T cell receptor beta chains from one sample in a study of blood T cells in healthy people across ages. TCRdb passed the 5' RACE reads through MiXCR, listing each CDR3 protein once. This sample has approximately 700,000 distinct CDR3 sequences, with about 30% found just once. The sample comprised blood. The receptors here all came from a woman aged 80 or over in good health. Both conserved end residues are part of each CDR3. The order of the fields is clone size, D gene, J gene, V gene, CDR3 DNA, CDR3 protein. A D gene is named only where the DNA matches it firmly. Clone size is shown for a subset of rows, as once, few, many or a class of expanded clone.

many	TRBD1	TRBJ2-1	TRBV6-5	TGTGCCAGCAGTTACTCGGCGGGACAGGTCTACAATGAGCAGTTCTTC	CASSYSAGQVYNEQFF
few	TRBD2	TRBJ2-2	TRBV7-9	TGTGCCAGCAGCTTTAGTAGCCCGGGACTAGCAATCGGGGAGCTGTTTTTT	CASSFSSPGLAIGELFF
many	TRBD1	TRBJ2-5	TRBV5-6	TGTGCCAGCAGCAAGGACAGGGCGGAGACCCAGTACTTC	CASSKDRAETQYF
.	TRBD2	TRBJ2-1	TRBV24-1	TGTGCCACCAGTGATTCTTCTAGCGGGGGGGCCTACAATGAGCAGTTCTTC	CATSDSSSGGAYNEQFF
many	.	TRBJ2-3	TRBV27	TGTGCCAGCAGCAGATACACAGATACGCAGTATTTT	CASSRYTDTQYF
.	.	TRBJ1-3	TRBV6-5	TGTGCCAGCAGCGACGGAAACACCATATATTTT	CASSDGNTIYF
many	.	TRBJ1-4	TRBV20-1	TGCAGTGCTATGACTGCCGACCAGGGGACTAATGAAAAACTGTTTTTT	CSAMTADQGTNEKLFF
.	.	TRBJ1-3	TRBV4-3	TGCGCCAGCAGCCAAGATCGGATCGGGGGTGGAAACACCATATATTTT	CASSQDRIGGGNTIYF
many	.	TRBJ1-2	TRBV4-2	TGTGCCAGCAGCCAAGATTTACGTGGCTACACCTTC	CASSQDLRGYTF
many	.	TRBJ2-6	TRBV6-5	TGTGCCACCCGCAGGTCTGGGGCCAACGTCCTGACTTTC	CATRRSGANVLTF
few	.	TRBJ2-5	TRBV14	TGTGTCAGCAGCCAGGCGTGGGAGACCCAGTACTTC	CVSSQAWETQYF
.	TRBD1	TRBJ2-5	TRBV7-2	TGTGCCAGCAGCCGGGACAGGGGGATCCATGAGCAGTACTTC	CASSRDRGIHEQYF
.	TRBD1	TRBJ1-2	TRBV5-1	TGCGCCGGCAGCTTAGGACAGGGAAACTATGGCTACACCTTC	CAGSLGQGNYGYTF
few	TRBD1	TRBJ1-6	TRBV6-6	TGTGCCAGCAGTTACCGTGGGGACAGCTCACCCCTCCACTTT	CASSYRGDSSPLHF
many	TRBD1	TRBJ1-2	TRBV6-1	TGTGCCAGCAGTGAAGCGGGACAGGGTTACGGCTACACCTTC	CASSEAGQGYGYTF
few	TRBD2	TRBJ2-1	TRBV30	TGTGCCTGGAATAGCGGGGGGGCCAGATACAATGAGCAGTTCTTC	CAWNSGGARYNEQFF
few	.	TRBJ1-5	TRBV19	TGTGCCAGTAGTGACCCCGGGATAGAGCAGCCCCAGCATTTT	CASSDPGIEQPQHF
many	.	TRBJ2-7	TRBV11-2	TGTGCCAGCAGCGTATCGGGCTTCCAGGGCCTAATTGAGCAGTACTTC	CASSVSGFQGLIEQYF
.	TRBD2	TRBJ2-2	TRBV3-1	TGTGCCAGCAGCCAAGCGGGGGGGTCCGGGGAGCTGTTTTTT	CASSQAGGSGELFF
.	TRBD1	TRBJ1-1	TRBV29-1	TGCAGCGTCGAACAGGGGGCGACGAACACTGAAGCTTTCTTT	CSVEQGATNTEAFF
many	TRBD1	TRBJ2-7	TRBV7-7	TGTGCCAGCAGCATGAACCTCAGGGGGCGGCAGTACTTC	CASSMNLRGRQYF
.	.	TRBJ2-1	TRBV6-2/TRBV6-3	TGTGCCAGCAGCCTCAACAGATTTGGGCAGTTCTTC	CASSLNRFGQFF
many	.	TRBJ1-2	TRBV15	TGTGCCACCAGCAGAGGATATATGGACTATGGCTACACCTTC	CATSRGYMDYGYTF
many	.	TRBJ2-7	TRBV20-1	TGCAGTGCTAGAGGGCAAGAGGGATCCGGGGCCTACGAGCAGTACTTC	CSARGQEGSGAYEQYF
.	.	TRBJ1-3	TRBV7-2	TGTGCCAGCAGCTTAGATCGGCGGGCCCGCTCTGGAAACACCATATATTTT	CASSLDRRARSGNTIYF
.	TRBD2	TRBJ2-7	TRBV29-1	TGCAGCGGGGTTGGCCGACAGGGAGGGACTAGCGGGGGTAACAATGAGCAGTACTTC	CSGVGRQGGTSGGNNEQYF
.	.	TRBJ1-5	TRBV7-2	TGTGCCAGCAGCTTACTCGGATCCCAGCATTTT	CASSLLGSQHF
many	.	TRBJ1-2	TRBV5-1	TGCGCCAGCAGCGTAACCCTAGGTACCAAATATGGCTACACCTTC	CASSVTLGTKYGYTF
many	.	TRBJ2-1	TRBV5-1	TGCGCCAGCAGCTGGGGACTTACACAACCTGAGCAGTTCTTC	CASSWGLTQPEQFF
few	TRBD1	TRBJ1-2	TRBV5-6	TGTGCCAGCAGCCCCCGACAGGGGTTGAGCTATGGCTACACCTTC	CASSPRQGLSYGYTF
.	TRBD1	TRBJ2-1	TRBV9	TGTGCCAGCAGCGTAGGGGACAGGGGGCTCTTGGATGAGCAGTTCTTC	CASSVGDRGLLDEQFF
.	.	TRBJ2-3	TRBV7-2	TGTGTCAGCAGCCGATACAGGGTAGGGGATACGCAGTATTTT	CVSSRYRVGDTQYF
many	TRBD1	TRBJ2-5	TRBV24-1	TGTGCCACCAGTGATTCACGGACAGGAGCCTTCCAAGAGACCCAGTACTTC	CATSDSRTGAFQETQYF
.	.	TRBJ2-3	TRBV20-1	TGCAGTGCGACACAAGGAAACACAGATACGCAGTATTTT	CSATQGNTDTQYF
many	.	TRBJ2-3	TRBV10-3	TGTGCCATCAGTGAGTCCTGGACAGACACAGATACGCAGTATTTT	CAISESWTDTDTQYF